This T cell receptor (beta chain) was profiled in a study of blood T cell repertoires in COVID-19. Profiled with immunoSEQ multiplex PCR; TCRdb holds only in-frame clones, not every one. The data hold a few hundred thousand clones, with about 86% observed a single time. The participants were between about 18 and 90 years old and came from 24 US areas. This CDR3 comprises 15 residues. With V trimmed by 2 bases and J by 7 bases, 7 bases remained unmatched. CDR1 MNHNS and CDR2 SASEGT come from the germline V gene. The sample consisted of PBMCs or T cells enriched from blood (not recorded which). The V and J genes are TRBV6-1 and TRBJ2-1, with 8 bases that match TRBD2. The source is a woman aged 40 to 55 with acute COVID-19. The CDR3 region is CASSEMAGRDNEQFF. The CDR3 DNA is TGTGCCAGCAGTGAAATGGCCGGGAGGGATAATGAGCAGTTCTTC.